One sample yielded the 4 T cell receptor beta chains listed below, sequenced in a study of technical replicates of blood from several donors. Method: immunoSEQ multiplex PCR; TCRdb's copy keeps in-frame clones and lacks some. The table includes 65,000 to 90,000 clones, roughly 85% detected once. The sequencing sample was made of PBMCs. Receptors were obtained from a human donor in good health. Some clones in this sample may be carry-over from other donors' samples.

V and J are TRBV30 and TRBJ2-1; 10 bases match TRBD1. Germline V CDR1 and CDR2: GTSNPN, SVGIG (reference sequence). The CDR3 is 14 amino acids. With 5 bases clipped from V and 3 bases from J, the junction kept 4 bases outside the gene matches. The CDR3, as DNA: TGTGCCTGGCGACGGACAGGGGGCTACAATGAGCAGTTCTTC. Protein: CAWRRTGGYNEQFF.

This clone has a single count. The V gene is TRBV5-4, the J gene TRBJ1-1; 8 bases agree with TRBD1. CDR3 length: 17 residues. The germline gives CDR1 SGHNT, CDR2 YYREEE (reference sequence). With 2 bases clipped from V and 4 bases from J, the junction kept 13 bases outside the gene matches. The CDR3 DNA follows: TGTGCCAGCAGCTTTCCCGGGACAGGCCCTCGGGGCACTGAAGCTTTCTTT. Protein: CASSFPGTGPRGTEAFF.

CDR3 bases: TGTGCCAGCAGCTTCACCCAGGGGACCACTGAAGCTTTCTTT. Translated: CASSFTQGTTEAFF. The V call is TRBV7-2, the J call TRBJ1-1; D perhaps matches TRBD1 (6 bases). The CDR3 totals 14 residues. Between the trimmed V and J ends, which lost 3 bases and 4 bases, there was a span of 12 bases. The germline gives CDR1 SGHTA, CDR2 FQGNSA.

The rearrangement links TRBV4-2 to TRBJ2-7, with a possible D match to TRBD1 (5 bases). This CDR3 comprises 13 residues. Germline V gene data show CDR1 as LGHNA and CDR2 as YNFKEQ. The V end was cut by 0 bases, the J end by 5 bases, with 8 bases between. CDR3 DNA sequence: TGTGCCAGCAGCCAAGAACCCAGGGACGAGCAGTACTTC. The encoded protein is CASSQEPRDEQYF.